This T cell receptor beta chain emerged from a study of response to subunit inactivated influenza vaccine. Findings and caveats of the study: Authors suggested seasonal influenza vaccinations each recruit few new T cells.

Germline values: CDR1 ENHRY, CDR2 SYGVKD. The V gene lost 10 bases and the J gene lost 2 bases, with 19 bases spanning the gap. CDR3 length: 15 residues. MiXCR, applied by TCRdb to the RT-PCR reads, yields one record per CDR3 protein. This sample yields roughly 760,000 distinct CDR3 sequences, of which 21% are seen a single time; about a tenth belongs to the top ten. This clonotype has more than one count but fewer than ten. What it binds is not known. The source material was PBMCs from blood, sampled more than 4 days after vaccination. This chain links TRBV10-3 with TRBJ2-3, with D hard to call. The TCR sequence derives from a man aged 50-59 years who received an inactivated influenza vaccine. The CDR3 bases are TGTGCCACCGTGGGCCCGCAATATTCCACAGATACGCAGTATTTT. Translating gives CATVGPQYSTDTQYF.